A selection of T cell receptor beta chains follows, all from one sample in a study of blood T cell repertoires in COVID-19. Libraries were prepared by immunoSEQ multiplex PCR; TCRdb keeps only in-frame clonotypes and omits some of them. There are around 250,000 clones in the sample; about 80% occur only once, and approximately 4.8% lies in the top ten. Sequencing used peripheral blood. Receptors were obtained from a man aged 45-65 years with active or convalescent COVID-19. Both conserved end residues are part of each CDR3. D genes are given only for firm matches. Some rows mark clone size as missing; the rest say once, few, many or name a class of expanded clone.

J,length,size,D,V,CDR3,DNA
TRBJ2-5,15,once,NA,TRBV5-4,CASSLGQGQGETQYF,TGTGCCAGCAGCTTGGGTCAGGGGCAGGGGGAGACCCAGTACTTC
TRBJ2-2,15,once,NA,TRBV5-1,CASSSQGTRNGELFF,TGCGCCAGCAGCAGTCAGGGGACACGAAACGGGGAGCTGTTTTTT
TRBJ2-1,16,NA,TRBD2,TRBV5-1,CASSRLGTKLVDEQFF,TGCGCCAGCAGCCGGCTGGGGACTAAATTGGTGGATGAGCAGTTCTTC
TRBJ2-3,14,NA,NA,TRBV7-8,CASSLERSADTQYF,TGTGCCAGCAGCTTAGAAAGAAGCGCAGATACGCAGTATTTT
TRBJ1-5,16,NA,NA,TRBV30,CAWGGGDTRSNQPQHF,TGTGCCTGGGGTGGGGGGGACACCCGAAGCAATCAGCCCCAGCATTTT
TRBJ2-3,16,NA,NA,TRBV5-1,CASSLVTGITTDTQYF,TGCGCCAGCAGCTTGGTGACAGGCATTACCACAGATACGCAGTATTTT
TRBJ2-5,14,NA,TRBD1,TRBV18,CASRRTGGQETQYF,TGTGCCAGCCGACGGACAGGGGGGCAAGAGACCCAGTACTTC
TRBJ2-2,16,NA,TRBD1,TRBV15,CATSRDRGLGTGELFF,TGTGCCACCAGCAGAGATAGGGGGCTCGGCACCGGGGAGCTGTTTTTT
TRBJ1-2,15,few,TRBD1,TRBV28,CASSSSLGTAYGYTF,TGTGCCAGCAGTTCATCTTTAGGGACAGCTTATGGCTACACCTTC
TRBJ1-6,14,NA,TRBD1,TRBV5-1,CASSVTGGRSPLHF,TGCGCCAGCAGCGTAACAGGGGGCCGGTCACCCCTCCACTTT
TRBJ2-3,15,NA,TRBD2,TRBV30,CAWSVLADGTDTQYF,TGTGCCTGGAGTGTACTAGCGGATGGGACAGATACGCAGTATTTT
TRBJ2-7,16,NA,TRBD1,TRBV5-1,CASSRGGTGVNNEQYF,TGCGCCAGCAGCCGCGGAGGGACAGGGGTTAACAACGAGCAGTACTTC
TRBJ2-7,15,NA,TRBD2,TRBV11-2,CASSPGVMRGDEQYF,TGTGCCAGCAGCCCAGGCGTAATGCGGGGGGACGAGCAGTACTTC
TRBJ2-5,14,few,TRBD1,TRBV19,CASSGQGIQETQYF,TGTGCCAGTAGTGGACAGGGGATCCAAGAGACCCAGTACTTC
TRBJ2-7,12,NA,TRBD1,TRBV5-8,CASRRDSYEQYF,TGTGCCAGCAGACGGGACAGCTACGAGCAGTACTTC
TRBJ2-7,13,NA,TRBD1,TRBV12-3/TRBV12-4,CASSPNFRTGLYF,TGTGCCAGCAGTCCCAATTTCCGGACAGGGTTGTACTTC
TRBJ2-3,18,once,TRBD2,TRBV5-8,CASSRGLAGGLSTDTQYF,TGTGCCAGCAGCCGGGGACTAGCGGGGGGGCTATCGACAGATACGCAGTATTTT
TRBJ1-3,14,few,NA,TRBV7-9,CATPKVGPGNTIYF,TGTGCCACTCCTAAGGTTGGGCCTGGAAACACCATATATTTT
TRBJ2-3,13,NA,NA,TRBV7-9,CASSSDRKDTQYF,TGTGCCAGCAGCTCCGACAGGAAAGATACGCAGTATTTT
TRBJ1-1,13,NA,NA,TRBV12-3/TRBV12-4,CASSLSRTTEAFF,TGTGCCAGCAGTTTGAGTCGAACCACTGAAGCTTTCTTT
TRBJ1-1,15,NA,NA,TRBV6-1,CASSEAWRGPTEAFF,TGTGCCAGCAGTGAAGCGTGGCGGGGCCCCACTGAAGCTTTCTTT
TRBJ1-1,15,NA,TRBD1,TRBV11-3,CASSTGQGGNTEAFF,TGTGCCAGCAGCACTGGACAGGGGGGGAACACTGAAGCTTTCTTT
TRBJ1-2,13,NA,NA,TRBV12-3/TRBV12-4,CASSPRGGYGYTF,TGTGCCAGCAGTCCTCGGGGAGGCTATGGCTACACCTTC
TRBJ1-5,16,NA,NA,TRBV27,CASSLSRQGSNQPQHF,TGTGCCAGCAGTTTATCGAGGCAGGGATCGAATCAGCCCCAGCATTTT
TRBJ1-2,14,NA,TRBD1,TRBV29-1,CSVDLRDRGYGYTF,TGCAGCGTTGACCTCCGGGACAGGGGATATGGCTACACCTTC
TRBJ2-3,15,NA,NA,TRBV6-2/TRBV6-3,CASSSVSLTTDTQYF,TGTGCCAGCAGTTCCGTCTCCCTAACCACAGATACGCAGTATTTT
TRBJ1-2,12,NA,NA,TRBV30,CAFQGGTYGYTF,TGTGCCTTCCAGGGAGGTACCTATGGCTACACCTTC
TRBJ2-7,12,NA,NA,TRBV27,CASSLTGSEQYF,TGTGCCAGCAGTTTAACAGGGTCCGAGCAGTACTTC
TRBJ1-2,13,NA,TRBD1,TRBV7-9,CASSLAGTEGYTF,TGTGCCAGCAGCTTAGCGGGGACAGAAGGCTACACCTTC
TRBJ2-3,17,NA,TRBD2,TRBV2,CASRPGLAGWLTDTQYF,TGTGCCAGCAGGCCGGGACTAGCGGGGTGGCTTACAGATACGCAGTATTTT
TRBJ2-7,15,few,NA,TRBV18,CASSPQGSATYEQYF,TGTGCCAGCTCACCCCAGGGGTCCGCAACCTACGAGCAGTACTTC
TRBJ2-1,15,NA,TRBD1,TRBV5-1,CASSKGQGRYNEQFF,TGCGCCAGCAGCAAAGGACAGGGGCGATACAATGAGCAGTTCTTC
TRBJ1-1,17,NA,NA,TRBV12-2,CASRQSGRLGVNTEAFF,TGTGCAAGTCGCCAATCGGGCAGGCTAGGGGTGAACACTGAAGCTTTCTTT
TRBJ2-2,15,NA,NA,TRBV7-3,CASSPIGGATGELFF,TGTGCCAGCAGCCCTATAGGCGGGGCGACCGGGGAGCTGTTTTTT
TRBJ2-7,18,NA,TRBD2,TRBV27,CASSLYGGLAGLIYEQYF,TGTGCCAGCAGTTTATATGGTGGGCTAGCGGGGCTAATCTACGAGCAGTACTTC
TRBJ1-2,16,NA,TRBD1,TRBV3-1/TRBV3-2,CASSPRPGQGARGYTF,TGTGCCAGCAGCCCCCGGCCAGGACAGGGGGCGCGAGGCTACACCTTC
TRBJ2-6,15,NA,NA,TRBV6-5,CASSYSTAGANVLTF,TGTGCCAGCAGTTACTCGACAGCTGGGGCCAACGTCCTGACTTTC
TRBJ1-2,15,NA,NA,TRBV7-6,CASSLVGLRDYGYTF,TGTGCCAGCAGCTTAGTCGGACTCCGGGACTATGGCTACACCTTC
TRBJ2-1,11,NA,NA,TRBV20-1,CSARALNEQFF,TGCAGTGCTAGAGCCTTGAATGAGCAGTTCTTC
TRBJ1-2,15,NA,TRBD1,TRBV5-1,CASSATTGWYYGYTF,TGCGCCAGCAGCGCCACGACAGGGTGGTACTATGGCTACACCTTC
TRBJ2-3,14,NA,NA,TRBV5-1,CASSSTLLADTQYF,TGCGCCAGCAGCTCGACACTCCTCGCAGATACGCAGTATTTT
TRBJ2-3,15,NA,TRBD1,TRBV5-1,CASSRQGPSTDTQYF,TGCGCCAGCAGCCGACAGGGTCCTAGCACAGATACGCAGTATTTT
TRBJ2-7,15,once,TRBD2,TRBV9,CASSVGSGGPYEQYF,TGTGCCAGCAGCGTAGGAAGCGGGGGGCCGTACGAGCAGTACTTC
TRBJ2-5,15,once,TRBD1,TRBV19,CASSFGTGGQETQYF,TGTGCCAGTAGTTTCGGGACAGGGGGCCAAGAGACCCAGTACTTC
TRBJ2-3,12,NA,TRBD2,TRBV30,CAWSASGGTQYF,TGTGCCTGGAGCGCTAGCGGGGGGACGCAGTATTTT
TRBJ1-6,16,NA,NA,TRBV15,CATSRDRGRFNSPLHF,TGTGCCACCAGCAGAGACAGGGGACGGTTTAATTCACCCCTCCACTTT
TRBJ1-1,11,NA,NA,TRBV11-1,CASSIQTEAFF,TGTGCCAGCAGCATTCAGACTGAAGCTTTCTTT
TRBJ2-1,12,NA,TRBD2,TRBV5-6,CASSTGLAGEFF,TGTGCCAGCAGCACCGGACTAGCGGGGGAATTCTTC
TRBJ2-3,13,once,TRBD1,TRBV30,CAWSRGRADTQYF,TGTGCCTGGAGTAGGGGGCGAGCAGATACGCAGTATTTT
TRBJ1-6,16,NA,NA,TRBV9,CASSEGVSGYNSPLHF,TGTGCCAGCAGCGAGGGGGTTTCGGGGTACAATTCACCCCTCCACTTT
TRBJ1-1,13,NA,NA,TRBV12-3/TRBV12-4,CASSLGTHTEAFF,TGTGCCAGCAGTTTGGGGACTCACACTGAAGCTTTCTTT